Sequencing of this T cell receptor (beta chain) was carried out in a study of shared clonotypes between healthy human individuals. Whole-study context: Aged 18 to 49, the donors were a couple of women and a few men. Whole-study findings and limits: It was the few donors that limited the genetic and exposure-history diversity represented.

The CDR3 is 13 amino acids. Germline V gene lookup returns CDR1 ENHRY and CDR2 SYGVKD. V was clipped by 2 bases and J by 4 bases; unmatched bases: 2. A remark on this clone: The antigen is undetermined. The sample has other DNA sequences that encode this CDR3 too.

How the authors handled the data: Junction-only sequences without quality scores came from ImmunoSEQ, so filtering differed. The method was immunoSEQ multiplex PCR; TCRdb's version includes in-frame clones alone and lacks a portion of them. V, J and clone size are taken as reported in that table, and D and trimming were inferred from the DNA itself. The data hold 1,500,000 or so clones, with 98% to 99% observed a single time. The chain is built from TRBV10-3 and TRBJ2-7; 7 positions match TRBD1. The specimen was naive CD4+ T cells sorted from blood. As to subset: CD45RA+ positively selected. The clonotype was recovered from a man aged 25 to 45 in good health. CDR3 sequence (DNA): TGTGCCATCAGTGAGGACAGGGCTTACGAGCAGTACTTC. Translated, it gives CAISEDRAYEQYF.